This TCR beta chain was recovered during a study of tumor-infiltrating lymphocytes in oesophageal squamous cell carcinoma. This clonotype has a count of ten or more. TCRdb re-derived calls from the PCR reads in MiXCR, one entry per CDR3 protein. The data hold about 25,000 distinct CDR3 sequences, with 38% observed a single time. J was trimmed by 0 bases and V by 4 bases; bases with no gene match: 1. Germline loops: CDR1 SNHLY, CDR2 FYNNEI. The CDR3 spans 15 residues. J is TRBJ2-3 and V is TRBV2; 10 bases match TRBD2. The sample taken for sequencing was esophageal tumor tissue. This TCR derives from a male donor with esophageal squamous cell carcinoma. CDR3 coding DNA: TGTGCCAGCAGTGGACTAGCGGGTAGCACAGATACGCAGTATTTT. It yields the protein CASSGLAGSTDTQYF.